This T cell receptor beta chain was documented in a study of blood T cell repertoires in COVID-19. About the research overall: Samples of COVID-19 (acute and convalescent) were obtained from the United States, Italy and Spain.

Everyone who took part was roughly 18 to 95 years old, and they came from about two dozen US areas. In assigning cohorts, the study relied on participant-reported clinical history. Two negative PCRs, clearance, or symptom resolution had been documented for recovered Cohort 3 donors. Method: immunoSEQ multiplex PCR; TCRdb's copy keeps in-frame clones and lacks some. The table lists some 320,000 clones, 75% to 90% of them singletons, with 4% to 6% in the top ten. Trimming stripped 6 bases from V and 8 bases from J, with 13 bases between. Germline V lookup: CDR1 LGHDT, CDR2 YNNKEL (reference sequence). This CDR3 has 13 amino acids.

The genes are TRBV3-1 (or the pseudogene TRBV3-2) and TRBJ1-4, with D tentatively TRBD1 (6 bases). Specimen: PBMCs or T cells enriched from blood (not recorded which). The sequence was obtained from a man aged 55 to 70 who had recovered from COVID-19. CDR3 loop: CASSVGAREKLFF. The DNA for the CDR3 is TGTGCCAGCAGTGTGGGGGCGCGAGAAAAACTGTTTTTT.